Each of the 29 T cell receptor beta chains below was sequenced from the same sample in a study of glioma-infiltrating T cells after dendritic cell vaccination. Stated time point: after dendritic cell vaccination, including at tumor progression/relapse. Some clones are missing from TCRdb's copy, which holds only in-frame ones; the method was immunoSEQ multiplex PCR. The sample holds approximately 46,000 clones; around 91% are singletons and the top ten take around 5%. The source was blood, collected after dendritic cell vaccination. The receptors were sampled from a human donor with glioblastoma.

The J gene is TRBJ2-3, the V gene TRBV5-1; 7 bases align to TRBD1. The trim removed 0 bases at V and 5 bases at J, leaving 9 bases unmatched. The CDR3 is made up of 16 amino acids. CDR1 is SGHRS and CDR2 is YFSETQ in the germline V gene. CDR3 bases: TGCGCCAGCAGCTTGGGGCGGGCGACAGGGCAAGATACGCAGTATTTT. Amino acids: CASSLGRATGQDTQYF.

V and J are TRBV28 and TRBJ1-5; D remains unclear. Trimming shortened V by 6 bases and J by 4 bases, and 7 bases separated the two germline ends. The germline gives CDR1 MDHEN, CDR2 SYDVKM. The CDR3 runs 12 residues. CDR3 protein: CASRKTNQPQHF. In DNA, the CDR3 is TGTGCCAGCAGGAAAACTAATCAGCCCCAGCATTTT.

This clone was counted only a few times. The chain combines TRBV7-3 with TRBJ2-1, with 7 bases matching TRBD2. Trimming cost V 3 bases and J 3 bases; bases outside gene matches: 5. Germline-derived CDR1 and CDR2 are SGHTA and FQGTGA. The CDR3 length is 15 residues. CDR3 in amino acids: CASSLTSSYYNEQFF. The CDR3 coding sequence is TGTGCCAGCAGCTTGACTAGCAGTTACTACAATGAGCAGTTCTTC.

The chain has TRBV7-9 and TRBJ2-1; D uncertain. Germline V gene data show CDR1 as SEHNR and CDR2 as FQNEAQ (reference sequence). The V and J ends lost 6 bases and 14 bases respectively, with 11 bases between them. The CDR3 extends over 10 amino acids. The CDR3 DNA is TGTGCCAGCAGTCCCAGGCCTGAGTTCTTC. Its translation: CASSPRPEFF.

V usage is TRBV19 and J usage is TRBJ1-5; unclear D gene. Per germline, CDR1 LNHDA and CDR2 SQIVND (reference sequence). The V and J ends lost 6 bases and 6 bases respectively, with 15 bases between them. This CDR3 is built from 14 residues. CDR3: CASSPHARGQPQHF. The CDR3 DNA is TGTGCCAGTAGCCCTCACGCCCGGGGTCAGCCCCAGCATTTT.

This clone was found a few times. V and J are TRBV19 and TRBJ2-1; tentatively, D is TRBD1 (5 bases). Trimming removed 6 bases at V and 8 bases at J, with 14 bases between. The CDR3 runs to 13 residues. Germline lookup yields CDR1 LNHDA and CDR2 SQIVND (reference sequence). The CDR3 is CASSKSDTDEQFF. In nucleotides, the CDR3 is TGTGCCAGTAGCAAGTCGGACACTGATGAGCAGTTCTTC.

V usage is TRBV4-1 and J usage is TRBJ2-7, with TRBD1 as a possible D gene (5 bases). Germline V CDR1 and CDR2: MGHRA, YSYEKL. V lost 0 bases, J lost 0 bases, and 12 bases lay in between. The CDR3 length is 16 residues. CDR3 sequence: CASSQEMTVSSYEQYF. The CDR3 nucleotides read TGCGCCAGCAGCCAAGAAATGACAGTTAGCTCCTACGAGCAGTACTTC.

The rearrangement links TRBV7-6 to TRBJ1-1; D gene ambiguous. The CDR3 sequence is 14 residues long. Trimming took off 2 bases at V and 3 bases at J, with 10 bases between the two ends. Germline-derived CDR1 and CDR2 are SGHVS and FNYEAQ. The CDR3 spells CASSLRMGDTEAFF. In nucleotides, the CDR3 is TGTGCCAGCAGCTTAAGGATGGGAGACACTGAAGCTTTCTTT.

The chain couples TRBV5-1 to TRBJ1-3; TRBD1 matches at 10 bases. Germline assignment: CDR1 SGHRS and CDR2 YFSETQ. The CDR3 runs 16 residues. Unmatched junction bases numbered 2, after V lost 2 bases and J lost 0 bases. The CDR3 here is CASSFGQGGSGNTIYF. In DNA, the CDR3 is TGCGCCAGCAGCTTCGGACAGGGGGGCTCTGGAAACACCATATATTTT.

The chain recombines TRBV20-1 with TRBJ2-1; D may be TRBD2 (6 bases). Germline CDR1 and CDR2: DFQATT and SNEGSKA (reference sequence). The CDR3 is 11 amino acids. V was clipped by 5 bases and J by 12 bases, with 14 bases between them. CDR3 region: CSAPTSRRQFF. The CDR3 nucleotides are TGCAGTGCTCCGACTAGTCGTCGGCAGTTCTTC.

The CDR3 nucleotides read TGTGCCAGCAGCGTACTAGCGGGAGGTGGCGATGAGCAGTTCTTC. Amino acids: CASSVLAGGGDEQFF. The chain is built from TRBV11-1 and TRBJ2-1; 12 nucleotides align to TRBD2. J was trimmed by 8 bases and V by 5 bases; bases with no gene match: 7. The V gene's germline CDR1 is SGHAT and CDR2 FQDESV (reference sequence). The CDR3 contains 15 residues.

The J gene is TRBJ1-2, the V gene TRBV19; perhaps TRBD1 as D (5 bases). CDR3 length equals 15 residues. Trimming removed 3 bases at V and 4 bases at J, with 15 bases between. CDR1 is LNHDA and CDR2 is SQIVND in the germline V gene (reference sequence). The CDR3 here is CASSILPREGYGYTF. The CDR3 bases are TGTGCCAGTAGTATTCTCCCCAGGGAGGGCTATGGCTACACCTTC.

The V gene is TRBV12-2, the J gene TRBJ2-4; the D segment call TRBD2 is taken from the table without a DNA check. TRBV12-2 is reported as a pseudogene. This CDR3 has 14 residues. In DNA form, the CDR3 reads TGTGCAAGCCCAAATGCGGGGGCCAAAAACATTCAGTACTTC. Its translation: CASPNAGAKNIQYF.

The CDR3 sequence: CASSQEGSLRGAFF. In nucleotides, the CDR3 is TGCGCCAGCAGCCAAGAAGGCAGCCTCCGGGGGGCTTTCTTT. The V and J genes are TRBV4-1 and TRBJ1-1, with D tentatively TRBD1 (5 bases). This CDR3 spans 14 amino acids. V shed 0 bases and J shed 11 bases, with 16 bases lying between them. The V gene's germline CDR1 is MGHRA and CDR2 YSYEKL.

The chain links TRBV30 to TRBJ1-4, with TRBD1 matching 9 bases. Germline V lookup: CDR1 GTSNPN, CDR2 SVGIG (reference sequence). CDR3 length equals 14 residues. Unmatched junction bases numbered 5, after V lost 1 base and J lost 8 bases. The CDR3 region has the DNA TGTGCCTGGAGTGGTGGACAGGGGTGGGAAAAACTGTTTTTT. Residues: CAWSGGQGWEKLFF.

V usage is TRBV2 and J usage is TRBJ1-5; D is unclear. The CDR3 sequence is 13 residues long. Trimming took 6 bases from V and 5 from J, leaving 11 bases between them. The V gene's germline CDR1 is SNHLY and CDR2 FYNNEI. In DNA form, the CDR3 reads TGTGCCAGCAGGTCGACACAGTATCAGCCCCAGCATTTT. The encoded protein is CASRSTQYQPQHF.

This clone was seen once. The rearrangement joins TRBV5-1 to TRBJ1-6; D is perhaps TRBD1 (5 bases). V lost 4 bases and J 8 bases, leaving 10 bases between the germline ends. Germline V gene sequence: CDR1 SGHRS, CDR2 YFSETQ. This CDR3 has 13 amino acids. CDR3 nucleotides: TGCGCCAGCAGCGCCTCGGGGGATTCACCCCTCCACTTT. This gives the protein CASSASGDSPLHF.

CDR3 in DNA: TGTGCCAGCAAAGTAGCGACTGAAGCTTTCTTT. Its protein product is CASKVATEAFF. V is TRBV2 and J is TRBJ1-1, with unresolved D. V lost 7 bases and J lost 5, with 8 bases in between. There are 11 residues in the CDR3. The V gene's germline CDR1 is SNHLY and CDR2 FYNNEI.

This clone has just one count. This CDR3 is CAIRDRSEAFF. The CDR3, as DNA: TGTGCCATCAGAGACAGGAGTGAAGCTTTCTTT. The rearrangement uses TRBV10-3 and TRBJ1-1; weak D call: TRBD1 (6 bases). Germline V gene data show CDR1 as ENHRY and CDR2 as SYGVKD. Trimming removed 6 bases at V and 7 bases at J, with 9 bases between. This CDR3 comprises 11 residues.

Turning to this clone: The same CDR3 is also encoded by other DNA sequences in this sample. The rearrangement links TRBV7-6 to TRBJ1-1; D remains ambiguous. Per germline, CDR1 SGHVS and CDR2 FNYEAQ. With 5 bases removed from V and 2 bases from J, the gap between germline ends came to 12 bases. There are 14 residues in the CDR3. In DNA, the CDR3 is TGTGCCAGCAGCCCCACCGACACTAACACTGAAGCTTTCTTT. Translation gives CASSPTDTNTEAFF.

This sequence joins TRBV7-9 and TRBJ1-2; D possibly corresponds to TRBD1 (6 bases). Looked up from germline, CDR1 is SEHNR and CDR2 is FQNEAQ (reference sequence). V was clipped by 2 bases and J by 1 base, with 8 bases between them. The CDR3 sequence is 14 residues long. CDR3 amino acids: CASSLPGVNYGYTF. CDR3 nucleotide sequence: TGTGCCAGCAGCTTACCAGGGGTTAACTATGGCTACACCTTC.

The chain is built from TRBV4-1 and TRBJ1-1; D gene unclear. V dropped 4 bases and J dropped 0 bases, with 12 bases sitting between them. Per the germline V gene, CDR1 is MGHRA and CDR2 is YSYEKL. This CDR3 has 15 amino acids. CDR3 amino acids: CASSPTGSLNTEAFF. The CDR3 DNA sequence: TGCGCCAGCAGCCCTACGGGGAGTTTGAACACTGAAGCTTTCTTT.

This rearrangement joins TRBV2 to TRBJ1-2, with D uncertain. Trimming pared 8 bases from V and 8 bases from J, leaving 18 bases between. CDR3 length: 13 amino acids. Germline loops: CDR1 SNHLY, CDR2 FYNNEI. In nucleotides, the CDR3 is TGTGCCAGCCGTACTGGGCCGGTAAGAGGCTACACCTTC. Translated, it gives CASRTGPVRGYTF.

This clone was recorded a few times. V and J are TRBV4-3 and TRBJ1-3; 7 bases map to TRBD1. CDR1 and CDR2 from the germline V gene are LGHNA and YSLEER. The trim removed 1 base at V and 4 bases at J, leaving 4 bases unmatched. The CDR3 length is 15 residues. The DNA for the CDR3 is TGCGCCAGCAGCCAAGGGGGACAGCCAGGAAACACCATATATTTT. Translating gives CASSQGGQPGNTIYF.

This chain joins TRBV29-1 and TRBJ2-3; a possible D gene is TRBD2 (6 bases). This CDR3 is built from 13 residues. Deletions cut 7 bases from V and 3 bases from J, with 14 bases between. CDR1 and CDR2 from the germline V gene are SQVTM and ANQGSEA. The CDR3 loop reads CSAHPAGTDTQYF. The CDR3 DNA reads TGCAGCGCCCATCCTGCGGGGACAGATACGCAGTATTTT.

This rearrangement joins TRBV21-1 to TRBJ2-3; the D call in the table, TRBD2, was not verified against the DNA. TRBV21-1 corresponds to a pseudogene. The length of the CDR3 is 16 residues. The CDR3 here is CASSKATGTSVDTQYF. For the CDR3, the DNA is TGTGCCAGCAGCAAAGCGACCGGGACTAGTGTTGATACGCAGTATTTT.

The rearrangement uses TRBV27 and TRBJ2-3; 12 bases map to TRBD2. There are 19 residues in the CDR3. Germline V CDR1 and CDR2: MNHEY, SMNVEV (reference sequence). The J segment lost 0 bases and the V segment lost 5 bases, leaving 12 bases of the junction unmatched. The CDR3 sequence: CASSPFLSTSGSSTDTQYF. The CDR3 DNA reads as TGTGCCAGCAGTCCCTTTCTTTCGACTAGCGGGAGTAGCACAGATACGCAGTATTTT.

V is TRBV5-4 and J is TRBJ1-4; no clear D. Trimming pared 3 bases from V and 5 bases from J, leaving 17 bases between. The CDR3 has 16 residues. The germline V gene has CDR1 SGHNT and CDR2 YYREEE (reference sequence). CDR3 in DNA: TGTGCCAGCAGCTACCTCGGACTTTGGGGAAATGAAAAACTGTTTTTT. The encoded protein is CASSYLGLWGNEKLFF.

This chain uses TRBV7-8 with TRBJ2-7, with 13 positions matching TRBD2. V was pared by 2 bases and J by 5 bases, with 6 bases of the junction left unmatched. This CDR3 has 16 amino acids. Germline V gene lookup returns CDR1 SGHVS and CDR2 FQNEAQ. CDR3 DNA sequence: TGTGCCAGCAGCTTACCGGGGACTAGCGGGAACAACGAGCAGTACTTC. Protein product: CASSLPGTSGNNEQYF.